The source of this T cell receptor (beta chain) is a study of blood T cell repertoires in COVID-19. Germline V gene lookup returns CDR1 MDHEN and CDR2 SYDVKM. The V segment lost 6 bases and the J segment 0 bases; nucleotides outside the gene matches: 6. CDR3 size: 15 residues. In the original workflow: Amplified reference gene primers provided the basis for estimating nucleated cell counts. Sequencing was performed with immunoSEQ multiplex PCR; in TCRdb, only in-frame clones are kept and a portion is missing. That table supplies the V and J calls and clone size; D and trimming were determined from the DNA. This repertoire shows fewer than 100,000 clones, 90% found once; its top ten account for 0.75% to 0.8%.

This rearrangement joins TRBV28 to TRBJ2-3; 7 bases match TRBD1. This clonotype was sampled from a woman over 75 with acute or convalescent COVID-19. The sequenced sample was peripheral blood. The CDR3 loop reads CASSRGQFSTDTQYF. The CDR3 region has the DNA TGTGCCAGCAGCAGGGGACAGTTCAGCACAGATACGCAGTATTTT.